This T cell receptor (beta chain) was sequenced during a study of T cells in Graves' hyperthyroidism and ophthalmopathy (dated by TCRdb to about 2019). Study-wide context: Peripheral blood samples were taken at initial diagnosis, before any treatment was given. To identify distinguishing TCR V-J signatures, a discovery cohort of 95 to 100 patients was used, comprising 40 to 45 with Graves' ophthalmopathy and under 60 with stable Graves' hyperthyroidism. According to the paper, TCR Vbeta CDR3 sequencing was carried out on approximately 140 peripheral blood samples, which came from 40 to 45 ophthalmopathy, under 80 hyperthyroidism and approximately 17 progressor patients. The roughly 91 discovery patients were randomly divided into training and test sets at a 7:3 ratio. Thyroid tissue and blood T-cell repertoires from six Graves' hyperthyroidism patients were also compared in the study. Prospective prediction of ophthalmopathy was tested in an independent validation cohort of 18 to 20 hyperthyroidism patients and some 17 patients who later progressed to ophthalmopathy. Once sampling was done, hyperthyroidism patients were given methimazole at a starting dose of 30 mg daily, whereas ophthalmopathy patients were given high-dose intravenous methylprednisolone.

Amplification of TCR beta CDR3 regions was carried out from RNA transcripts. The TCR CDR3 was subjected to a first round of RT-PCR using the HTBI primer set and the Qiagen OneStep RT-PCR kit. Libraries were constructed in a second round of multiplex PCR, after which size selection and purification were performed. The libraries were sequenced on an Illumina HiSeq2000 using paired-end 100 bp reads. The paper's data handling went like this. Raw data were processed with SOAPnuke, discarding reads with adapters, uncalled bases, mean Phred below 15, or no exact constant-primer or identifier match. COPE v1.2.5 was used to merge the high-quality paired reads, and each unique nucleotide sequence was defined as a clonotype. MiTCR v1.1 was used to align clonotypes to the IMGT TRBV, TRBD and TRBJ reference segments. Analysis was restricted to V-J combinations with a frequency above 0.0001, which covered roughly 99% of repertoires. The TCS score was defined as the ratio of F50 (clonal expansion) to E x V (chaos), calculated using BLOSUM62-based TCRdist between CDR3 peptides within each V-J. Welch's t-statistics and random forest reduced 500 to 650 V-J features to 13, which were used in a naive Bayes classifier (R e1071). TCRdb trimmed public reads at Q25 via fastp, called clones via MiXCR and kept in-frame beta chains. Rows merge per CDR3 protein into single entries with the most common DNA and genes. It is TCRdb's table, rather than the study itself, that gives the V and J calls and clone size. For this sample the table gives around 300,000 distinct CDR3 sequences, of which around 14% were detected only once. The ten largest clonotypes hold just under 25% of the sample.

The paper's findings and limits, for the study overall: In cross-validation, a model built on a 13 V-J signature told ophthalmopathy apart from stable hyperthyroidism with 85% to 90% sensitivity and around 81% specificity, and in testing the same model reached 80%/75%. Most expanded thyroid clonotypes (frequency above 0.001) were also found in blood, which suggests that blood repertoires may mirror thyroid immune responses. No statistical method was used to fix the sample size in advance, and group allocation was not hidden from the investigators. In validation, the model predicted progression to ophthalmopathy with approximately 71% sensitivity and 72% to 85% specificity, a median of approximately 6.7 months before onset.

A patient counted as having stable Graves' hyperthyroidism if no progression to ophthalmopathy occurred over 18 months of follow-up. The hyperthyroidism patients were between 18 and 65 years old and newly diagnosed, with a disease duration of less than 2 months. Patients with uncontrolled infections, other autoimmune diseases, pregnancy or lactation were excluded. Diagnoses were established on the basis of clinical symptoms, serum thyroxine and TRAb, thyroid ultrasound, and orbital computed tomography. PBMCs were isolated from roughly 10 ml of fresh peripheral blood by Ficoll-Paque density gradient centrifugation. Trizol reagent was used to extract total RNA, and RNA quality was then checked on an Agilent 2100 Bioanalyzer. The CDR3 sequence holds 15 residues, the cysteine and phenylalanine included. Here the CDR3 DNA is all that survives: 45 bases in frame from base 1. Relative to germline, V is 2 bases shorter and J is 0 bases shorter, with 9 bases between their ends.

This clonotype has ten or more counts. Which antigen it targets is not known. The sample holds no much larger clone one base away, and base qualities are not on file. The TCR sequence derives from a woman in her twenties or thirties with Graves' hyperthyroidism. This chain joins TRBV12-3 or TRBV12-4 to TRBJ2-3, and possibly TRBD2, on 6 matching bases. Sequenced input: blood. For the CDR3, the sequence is CASSLNSGSTDTQYF. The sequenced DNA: TGTGCCAGCAGTTTAAATAGCGGAAGCACAGATACGCAGTATTTT.